Given below is one T cell receptor (beta chain) in context. Its antigen is unknown. The sample originates from a study of Ad26.COV2.S vaccination and SARS-CoV-2 variants. As for the study in general: Sample donor was a member of the COV1001 Ad26.COV2.S trial arm.

As to treatment: approximately 18 received Ad26.COV2.S at low or high dose, single or two shots; several received placebo; per-sample allocation not given. Sampling was done on day 63 after the first vaccine or placebo injection. Notes on the study in general: Those who received vaccine or placebo ended up with similar non-spike TCR breadth. Reported findings describe substantial breadth in spike-specific CD8+ and CD4+ T cell responses following vaccination.

The repertoire was sequenced with immunoSEQ multiplex PCR; TCRdb's copy has only in-frame clones and lacks some. The table has fewer than 600,000 clones, roughly nine tenths seen once. Germline V gene sequence: CDR1 MGHRA, CDR2 YSYEKL. This CDR3 spans 15 amino acids. J was trimmed by 5 bases and V by 1 base; bases with no gene match: 7. The TCR sequence derives from a person between 18 and 60 years old who received the Ad26.COV2.S COVID-19 vaccine or a placebo. The material was peripheral blood, obtained in a trial of Ad26.COV2.S vaccine versus placebo. The chain uses TRBV4-1 and TRBJ2-5, with 7 bases that match TRBD2. This chain's CDR3 is CASSQAGGFRETQYF. The CDR3 DNA sequence: TGCGCCAGCAGCCAAGCGGGAGGATTTAGGGAGACCCAGTACTTC.